This TCR beta chain comes out of a study of OX40 agonist ivuxolimab in advanced cancers. Study overall: The study gave patients intravenous ivuxolimab at 0.01 to 10 mg/kg every 2 weeks. Enrolled patients in dose escalation had cancers that were hepatocellular carcinoma, melanoma, renal cell or head and neck cancer.

This clone has just one count. Its antigen remains unidentified. This CDR3 comprises 14 residues. Deletions cut 6 bases from V and 9 bases from J, with 18 bases between. Looked up from germline, CDR1 is MNHEY and CDR2 is SVGAGI. TCRdb's copy holds only in-frame clones and misses some; the assay was immunoSEQ multiplex PCR. This table holds 78,000 or so clones, roughly 90% found once. Study results and limitations: Individuals who were partial responders at 0.1-3.0 mg/kg had clonal expansion that ranked among the lowest.

With baseline, cycle 4 day 1, and cycle 7 day 1 as timepoints, blood was sampled. The source material was CD4+ or CD8+ T cells sorted from blood, sampled in a trial of the OX40 agonist ivuxolimab. This receptor was obtained from an adult with an advanced solid tumor such as melanoma, head and neck, liver or kidney cancer. V and J are TRBV6-5 and TRBJ2-1; D is uncertain. The CDR3 is CASSGRLLISEQFF. CDR3 coding DNA: TGTGCCAGCAGCGGTAGGCTTCTTATTAGTGAGCAGTTCTTC.